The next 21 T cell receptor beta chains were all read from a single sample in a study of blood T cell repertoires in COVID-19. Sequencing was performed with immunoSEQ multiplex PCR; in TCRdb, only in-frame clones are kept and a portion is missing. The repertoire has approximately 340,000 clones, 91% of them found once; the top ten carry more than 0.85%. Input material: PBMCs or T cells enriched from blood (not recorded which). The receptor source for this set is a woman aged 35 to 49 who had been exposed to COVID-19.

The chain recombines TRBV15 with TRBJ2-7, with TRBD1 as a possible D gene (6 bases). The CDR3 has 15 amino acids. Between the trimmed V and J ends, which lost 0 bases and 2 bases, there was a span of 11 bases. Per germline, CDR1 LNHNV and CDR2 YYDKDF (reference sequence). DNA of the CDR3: TGTGCCACCAGCAGAGAGGGCAGGGGTACCTACGAGCAGTACTTC. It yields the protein CATSREGRGTYEQYF.

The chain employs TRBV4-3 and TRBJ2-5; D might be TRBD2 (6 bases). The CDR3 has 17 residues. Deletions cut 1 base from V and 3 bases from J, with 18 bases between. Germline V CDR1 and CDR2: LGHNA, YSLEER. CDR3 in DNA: TGCGCCAGCAGCCAAGTACTGGGACTCGGAACTAAAGAGACCCAGTACTTC. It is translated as CASSQVLGLGTKETQYF.

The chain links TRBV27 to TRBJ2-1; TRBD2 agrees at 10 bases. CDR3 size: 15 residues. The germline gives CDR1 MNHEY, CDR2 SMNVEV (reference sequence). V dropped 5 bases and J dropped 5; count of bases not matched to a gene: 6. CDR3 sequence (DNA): TGTGCCAGCAGTACCCCTAGCGGGGGTCACAATGAGCAGTTCTTC. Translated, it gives CASSTPSGGHNEQFF.

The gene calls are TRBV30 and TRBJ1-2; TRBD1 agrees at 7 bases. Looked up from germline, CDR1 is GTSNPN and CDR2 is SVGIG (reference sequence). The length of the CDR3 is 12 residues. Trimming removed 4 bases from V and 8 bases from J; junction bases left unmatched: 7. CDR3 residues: CAWTQQGQGYTF. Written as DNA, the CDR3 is TGTGCCTGGACCCAACAGGGGCAAGGCTACACCTTC.

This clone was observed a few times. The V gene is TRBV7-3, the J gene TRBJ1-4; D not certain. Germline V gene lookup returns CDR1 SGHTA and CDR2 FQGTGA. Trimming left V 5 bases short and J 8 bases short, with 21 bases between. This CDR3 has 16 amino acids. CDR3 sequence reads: CASSDLKRPSTEKLFF. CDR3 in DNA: TGTGCCAGCAGCGACCTGAAAAGGCCTAGCACAGAAAAACTGTTTTTT.

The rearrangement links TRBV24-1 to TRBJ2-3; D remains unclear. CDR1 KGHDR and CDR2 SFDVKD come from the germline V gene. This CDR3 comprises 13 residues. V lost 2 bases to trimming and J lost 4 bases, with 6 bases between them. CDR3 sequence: CATSDSSADTQYF. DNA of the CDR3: TGTGCCACCAGTGATTCGTCCGCAGATACGCAGTATTTT.

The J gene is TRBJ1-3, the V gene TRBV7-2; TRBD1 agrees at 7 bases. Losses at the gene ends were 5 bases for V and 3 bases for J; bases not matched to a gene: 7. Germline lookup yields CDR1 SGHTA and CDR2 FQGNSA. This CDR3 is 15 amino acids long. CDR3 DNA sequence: TGTGCCAGCAGCGCACAGGGGTCGCATGGAAACACCATATATTTT. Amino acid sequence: CASSAQGSHGNTIYF.

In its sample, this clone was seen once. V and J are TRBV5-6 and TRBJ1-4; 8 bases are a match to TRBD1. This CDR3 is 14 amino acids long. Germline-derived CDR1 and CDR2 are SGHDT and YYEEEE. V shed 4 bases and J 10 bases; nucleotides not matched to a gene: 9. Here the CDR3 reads CASSVDPQGGKLFF. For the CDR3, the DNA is TGTGCCAGCAGCGTAGATCCACAGGGGGGAAAACTGTTTTTT.

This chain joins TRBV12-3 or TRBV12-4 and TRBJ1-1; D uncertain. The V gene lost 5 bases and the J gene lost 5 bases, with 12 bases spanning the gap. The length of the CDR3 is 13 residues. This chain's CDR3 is CASSPLHRTEAFF. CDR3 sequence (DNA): TGTGCCAGCAGTCCTCTCCATAGAACTGAAGCTTTCTTT.

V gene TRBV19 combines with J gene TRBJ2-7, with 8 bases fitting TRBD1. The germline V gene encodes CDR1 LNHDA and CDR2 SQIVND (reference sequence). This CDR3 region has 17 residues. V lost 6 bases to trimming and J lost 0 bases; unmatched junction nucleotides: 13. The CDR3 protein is CASSSRPGTGPSYEQYF. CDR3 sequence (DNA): TGTGCCAGTAGCAGCAGACCCGGGACAGGTCCCTCCTACGAGCAGTACTTC. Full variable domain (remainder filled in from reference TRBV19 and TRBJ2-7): DGGITQSPKYLFRKEGQNVTLSCEQNLNHDAMYWYRQDPGQGLRLIYYSQIVNDFQKGDIAEGYSVSREKKESFPLTVTSAQKNPTAFYLCASSSRPGTGPSYEQYFGPGTRLTVT.

Here the CDR3 DNA reads TGTGCCAGCACGCGAGATACAGGGATGACTGAAGCTTTCTTT. It codes for CASTRDTGMTEAFF. This sequence joins TRBV6-5 and TRBJ1-1; the D gene is possibly TRBD1 (6 bases). CDR1 MNHEY and CDR2 SVGAGI come from the germline V gene. V was trimmed by 7 bases and J by 5 bases, leaving 17 bases between them. The CDR3 contains 14 residues.

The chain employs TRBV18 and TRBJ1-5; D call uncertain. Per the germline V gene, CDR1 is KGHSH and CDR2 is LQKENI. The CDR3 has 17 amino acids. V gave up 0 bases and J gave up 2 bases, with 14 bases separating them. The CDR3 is CASSPPGSGFGNQPQHF. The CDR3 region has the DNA TGTGCCAGCTCACCACCTGGGTCAGGCTTTGGCAATCAGCCCCAGCATTTT.

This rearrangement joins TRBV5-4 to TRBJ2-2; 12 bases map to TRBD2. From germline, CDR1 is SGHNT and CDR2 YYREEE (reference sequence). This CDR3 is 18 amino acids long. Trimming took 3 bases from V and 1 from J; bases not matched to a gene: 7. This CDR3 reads CASSSATSGGLNTGELFF. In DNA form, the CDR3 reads TGTGCCAGCAGCTCAGCGACTAGCGGGGGCCTGAACACCGGGGAGCTGTTTTTT.

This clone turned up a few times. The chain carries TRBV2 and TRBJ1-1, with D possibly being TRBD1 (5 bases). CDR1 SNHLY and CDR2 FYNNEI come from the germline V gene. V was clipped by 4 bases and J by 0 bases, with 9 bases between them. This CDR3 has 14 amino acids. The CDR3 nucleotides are TGTGCCAGCAGTGCGGAGGGGTTGAACACTGAAGCTTTCTTT. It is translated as CASSAEGLNTEAFF. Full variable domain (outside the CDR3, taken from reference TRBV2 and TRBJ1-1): EPEVTQTPSHQVTQMGQEVILRCVPISNHLYFYWYRQILGQKVEFLVSFYNNEISEKSEIFDDQFSVERPDGSNFTLKIRSTKLEDSAMYFCASSAEGLNTEAFFGQGTRLTVV.

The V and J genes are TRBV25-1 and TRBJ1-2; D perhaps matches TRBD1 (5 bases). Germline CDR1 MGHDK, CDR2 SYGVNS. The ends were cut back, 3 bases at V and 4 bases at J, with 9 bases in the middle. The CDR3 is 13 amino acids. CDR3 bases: TGTGCCAGCAGTGAGGACATCTCCTATGGCTACACCTTC. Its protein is CASSEDISYGYTF.

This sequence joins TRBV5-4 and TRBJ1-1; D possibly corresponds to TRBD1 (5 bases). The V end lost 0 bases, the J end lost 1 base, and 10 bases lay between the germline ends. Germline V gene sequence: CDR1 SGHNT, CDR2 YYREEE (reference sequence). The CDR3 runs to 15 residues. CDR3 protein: CASSLEAGKNTEAFF. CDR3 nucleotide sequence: TGTGCCAGCAGCTTGGAGGCAGGGAAGAACACTGAAGCTTTCTTT.

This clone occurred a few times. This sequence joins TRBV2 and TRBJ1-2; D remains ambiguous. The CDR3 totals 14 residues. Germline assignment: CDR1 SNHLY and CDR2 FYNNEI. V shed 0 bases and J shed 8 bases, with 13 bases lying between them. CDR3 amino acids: CASSEAFGGLGYTF. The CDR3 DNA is TGTGCCAGCAGTGAAGCGTTCGGCGGTCTCGGCTACACCTTC.

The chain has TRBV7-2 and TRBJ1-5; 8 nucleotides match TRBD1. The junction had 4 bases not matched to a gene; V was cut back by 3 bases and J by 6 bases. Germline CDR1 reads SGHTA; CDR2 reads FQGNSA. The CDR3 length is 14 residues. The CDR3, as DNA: TGTGCCAGCAGCTTTACAGGGGGTGGTCAGCCCCAGCATTTT. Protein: CASSFTGGGQPQHF. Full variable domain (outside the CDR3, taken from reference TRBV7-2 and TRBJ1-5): GAGVSQSPSNKVTEKGKDVELRCDPISGHTALYWYRQSLGQGLEFLIYFQGNSAPDKSGLPSDRFSAERTGGSVSTLTIQRTQQEDSAVYLCASSFTGGGQPQHFGDGTRLSIL.

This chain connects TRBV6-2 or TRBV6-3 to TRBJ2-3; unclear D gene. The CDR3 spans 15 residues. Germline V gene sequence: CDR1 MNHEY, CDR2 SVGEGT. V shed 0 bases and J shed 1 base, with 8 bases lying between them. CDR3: CASSYSSSGTDTQYF. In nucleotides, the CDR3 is TGTGCCAGCAGTTACTCGTCATCAGGCACAGATACGCAGTATTTT.

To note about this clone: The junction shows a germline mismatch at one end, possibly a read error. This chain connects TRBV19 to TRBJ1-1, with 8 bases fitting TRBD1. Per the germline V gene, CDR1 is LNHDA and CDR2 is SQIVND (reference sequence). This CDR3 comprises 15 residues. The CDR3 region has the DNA TGTGCCAGTAGTAGAGGACAGGGAAGGAACCCTGAAGCTTTCTTT. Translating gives CASSRGQGRNPEAFF. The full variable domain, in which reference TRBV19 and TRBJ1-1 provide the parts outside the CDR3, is DGGITQSPKYLFRKEGQNVTLSCEQNLNHDAMYWYRQDPGQGLRLIYYSQIVNDFQKGDIAEGYSVSREKKESFPLTVTSAQKNPTAFYLCASSRGQGRNPEAFFGQGTRLTVV.

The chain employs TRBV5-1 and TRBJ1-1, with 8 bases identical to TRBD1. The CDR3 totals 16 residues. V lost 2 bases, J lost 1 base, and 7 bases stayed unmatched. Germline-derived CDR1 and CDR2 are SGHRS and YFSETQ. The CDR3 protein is CASSLFAQGGNTEAFF. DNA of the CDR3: TGCGCCAGCAGCTTATTTGCACAGGGGGGGAACACTGAAGCTTTCTTT. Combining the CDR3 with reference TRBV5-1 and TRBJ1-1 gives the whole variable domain KAGVTQTPRYLIKTRGQQVTLSCSPISGHRSVSWYQQTPGQGLQFLFEYFSETQRNKGNFPGRFSGRQFSNSRSEMNVSTLELGDSALYLCASSLFAQGGNTEAFFGQGTRLTVV.